This TCR beta chain is drawn from a study of blood T cell repertoires in COVID-19. Study-wide background: Acute and convalescent COVID-19 samples came from the United States, Italy and Spain. In each case, the material was cDNA or gDNA derived from T cells, B-cell-depleted T cells, or PBMCs.

This clone is a singleton in its sample. The CDR3 length is 15 residues. V was pared by 5 bases and J by 0 bases, with 14 bases between. CDR1 and CDR2 (germline): SGHKS, YYEKEE (reference sequence). Per the original data handling: Reference gene primer amplification yielded estimated nucleated cell counts. Using immunoSEQ multiplex PCR, the repertoire was profiled, and TCRdb retains in-frame clones only, with some absent. Clonal size and the V and J genes are those of that table, whereas D and trimming came from the DNA. The sample shows 70,000 to 100,000 clones, 75% of them seen only once. This clonotype was obtained from a woman between 45 and 65 years old with acute or convalescent COVID-19. Sequencing was performed on peripheral blood. This rearrangement joins TRBV5-5 to TRBJ2-5; D possibly corresponds to TRBD2 (6 bases). The CDR3 nucleotides read TGTGCCAGCAGTGCGGGACTTTCGTACCAAGAGACCCAGTACTTC. This sequence encodes CASSAGLSYQETQYF.